Listed below are T cell receptor beta chains from one sample, sequenced in a study of T cells after yellow fever vaccination. A single record per CDR3 protein comes from TCRdb applying MiXCR to the 5' RACE reads. Of around 300,000 distinct CDR3 sequences in the sample, over 3.5% were seen once. Sequences were derived from PBMCs, sampled 5 days after the yellow fever booster vaccination. These receptors were obtained from a man aged 18-30 years who received the YFV17D yellow fever vaccine. Each CDR3 is given with its conserved first and last residue. Fields, in order: V gene, J gene, CDR3 protein.

TRBV6-1	TRBJ1-2	CASSERGNYGYTF
TRBV4-2	TRBJ2-1	CASSQDGRTGGNEQFF
TRBV24-1	TRBJ2-1	CATAPGGGANYNEQFF
TRBV3-1	TRBJ2-2	CASSQESPGAGELFF
TRBV12-3/TRBV12-4	TRBJ2-1	CASRRRGRSYNEQFF
TRBV5-5	TRBJ1-5	CASSGVKGPQHF
TRBV7-3	TRBJ2-1	CASSLTLEGYNEQFF
TRBV15	TRBJ1-2	CATSRSDSEGSYTF
TRBV7-8	TRBJ2-1	CASSVGSSYNEQFF
TRBV7-9	TRBJ1-5	CASSLARGGSNQPQHF
TRBV19	TRBJ1-6	CASSIAAGGNSPLHF
TRBV20-1	TRBJ2-5	CSASGAQETQYF
TRBV25-1	TRBJ1-2	CASSESRKASYTF
TRBV24-1	TRBJ1-4	CATSGGGEEKLFF
TRBV5-4	TRBJ1-1	CASSLDLGDQEAFF
TRBV4-1	TRBJ1-1	CASSQGYRGATNTEAFF
TRBV7-7	TRBJ2-5	CASSRRQGVGETQYF
TRBV5-4	TRBJ2-3	CASSFDPSGVDTQYF
TRBV10-3	TRBJ2-1	CAIKGQRGEQFF
TRBV6-5	TRBJ2-1	CASRKPGGAYNEQFF
TRBV4-2	TRBJ2-5	CASSQTGGASEETQYF
TRBV3-1	TRBJ1-6	CASSQGRLGLRNSPLHF
TRBV30	TRBJ1-2	CAWRSGVRGYTF
TRBV19	TRBJ1-2	CASKGNGYTF
TRBV11-1	TRBJ1-1	CASSPGGIRANTEAFF
TRBV12-3/TRBV12-4	TRBJ1-5	CASSSDSKYQHF
TRBV24-1	TRBJ2-2	CATTSGGANTGELFF
TRBV20-1	TRBJ2-5	CSAYVDSQETQYF
TRBV5-1	TRBJ2-1	CASRGDGGGKYNEQFF